The clone carrying this T cell receptor beta chain was counted a few times. The ends were cut back, 7 bases at V and 10 bases at J, with 16 bases in the middle. The CDR3 sequence is 11 residues long. Germline CDR1 reads DFQATT; CDR2 reads SNEGSKA (reference sequence). TCRdb reprocessed the RT-PCR reads via MiXCR and lists one record per CDR3 protein. Of about 680,000 distinct CDR3 sequences in the sample, 12% to 15% were seen once. The chain is built from TRBV20-1 and TRBJ1-1, with D perhaps TRBD1 (5 bases). Sequencing input: memory CD4+ T cells from blood. The receptor was isolated from a female donor in good health, serving as a healthy control. The CDR3 DNA reads as TGCAGTGTCAGGGTCGGGGCGGGAGCTTTCTTT. Translation: CSVRVGAGAFF.